The 16 T cell receptor beta chains reported below all come from one sample, sequenced in a study of blood T cells in healthy people across ages. The use of a sample-barcoded 5' primer and a J-beta primer mix characterized a second PCR of roughly 7 to 11 cycles. TCRdb redid the calling of the 5' RACE reads with MiXCR, one entry per CDR3 protein. The sample has some 880,000 distinct CDR3 sequences; 35% to 40% are singletons. Material: blood. These receptors were taken from a man between 18 and 29 years old in good health.

This clonotype was picked up one time. V gene TRBV13 combines with J gene TRBJ1-4, with 8 bases identical to TRBD1. Germline V gene sequence: CDR1 PRHDT, CDR2 FYEKMQ (reference sequence). After removal of 5 bases from V and 3 bases from J, the junction contained 8 bases not matched to a gene. The CDR3 totals 16 residues. The DNA of the CDR3 is TGTGCCAGCAGCCTGAGCCAGGGGGCAGCTAATGAAAAACTGTTTTTT. Its protein is CASSLSQGAANEKLFF. Drawing the rest from reference TRBV13 and TRBJ1-4, the complete variable domain is AAGVIQSPRHLIKEKRETATLKCYPIPRHDTVYWYQQGPGQDPQFLISFYEKMQSDKGSIPDRFSAQQFSDYHSELNMSSLELGDSALYFCASSLSQGAANEKLFFGSGTQLSVL.

This clonotype was observed many times. The V and J genes are TRBV5-1 and TRBJ2-1, with D tentatively TRBD1 or TRBD2 (5 bases each). CDR1 SGHRS and CDR2 YFSETQ come from the germline V gene. V lost 0 bases to trimming and J lost 5 bases, with 12 bases between them. The CDR3 runs to 15 residues. Written as DNA, the CDR3 is TGCGCCAGCAGCTTGGAAGGGACCAACAACAATGAGCAGTTCTTC. The encoded protein is CASSLEGTNNNEQFF.

The rearrangement links TRBV20-1 to TRBJ1-2, with TRBD1 identical over 10 bases. The germline V gene encodes CDR1 DFQATT and CDR2 SNEGSKA (reference sequence). Losses at the gene ends were 6 bases for V and 4 bases for J; bases not matched to a gene: 8. The CDR3 length is 14 residues. Here the CDR3 DNA reads TGCAGTGCGAGGGACAGGGGCGCTAGCTATGGCTACACCTTC. Its protein product is CSARDRGASYGYTF.

Here the CDR3 DNA reads TGTGCCAGCAGGGACAGGGCTTACCAAGAGACCCAGTACTTC. Translating it yields CASRDRAYQETQYF. V is TRBV2 and J is TRBJ2-5, with 8 nucleotides matching TRBD1. Germline loops: CDR1 SNHLY, CDR2 FYNNEI. The V segment lost 6 bases and the J segment 0 bases; nucleotides outside the gene matches: 3. The CDR3 contains 14 residues.

V usage is TRBV10-3 and J usage is TRBJ2-3, with TRBD2 identical over 7 bases. The CDR3 is 14 residues long. The germline V gene has CDR1 ENHRY and CDR2 SYGVKD. Trimming took 10 bases from V and 0 from J; bases not matched to a gene: 7. CDR3: CATKGRGSTDTQYF. CDR3 in DNA: TGTGCCACCAAGGGGCGGGGGAGCACAGATACGCAGTATTTT.

A note on this clonotype: It may be a read error: a sequence one base away is much more abundant. This chain links TRBV4-1 with TRBJ2-1; 11 nucleotides line up with TRBD2. The V and J ends lost 3 bases and 2 bases, in that order; junction bases with no gene match: 3. The CDR3 totals 16 residues. Germline CDR1 MGHRA, CDR2 YSYEKL. Written as DNA, the CDR3 is TGCGCCAGCAGCCAGCTAGCGGGGGGTCCCTACAATGAGCAGTTCTTC. Protein product: CASSQLAGGPYNEQFF.

The genes are TRBV20-1 and TRBJ2-7; the match to TRBD1 covers 8 bases. The V gene's germline CDR1 is DFQATT and CDR2 SNEGSKA (reference sequence). Trimming took 6 bases from V and 2 from J; bases not matched to a gene: 9. The CDR3 sequence is 14 residues long. CDR3 bases: TGCAGTGCGACCGGGACAGGCAACCCCTACGAGCAGTACTTC. This codes for CSATGTGNPYEQYF.

This clonotype was seen only a few times. The chain is built from TRBV5-1 and TRBJ1-1; 10 positions agree with TRBD1. Losses at the gene ends were 6 bases for V and 2 bases for J; bases not matched to a gene: 4. The CDR3 sequence is 14 residues long. Germline assignment: CDR1 SGHRS and CDR2 YFSETQ. The CDR3 coding sequence is TGCGCCAGCACCTGGACAGGGGGTAACACTGAAGCTTTCTTT. Protein sequence: CASTWTGGNTEAFF.

The gene calls are TRBV6-5 and TRBJ2-7, with TRBD1 matching over 7 bases. The trim removed 8 bases at V and 3 bases at J, leaving 4 bases unmatched. Germline V gene data show CDR1 as MNHEY and CDR2 as SVGAGI. This CDR3 has 12 residues. The CDR3 coding sequence is TGTGCCAGCCGGACAGGAATCTACGAGCAGTACTTC. Its translation is CASRTGIYEQYF.

This clonotype was seen at least ten times. The rearrangement links TRBV12-3 or TRBV12-4 to TRBJ2-5; no definite D call. The CDR3 covers 12 residues. Trimming removed 3 bases from V and 5 bases from J, with 7 bases in between. The CDR3 DNA reads as TGTGCCAGCAGTTTTTATACGGAGACCCAGTACTTC. Translating it yields CASSFYTETQYF.

This clonotype was detected only a few times. A much larger clone lies one base from this, so it may be a read error. The chain couples TRBV4-3 to TRBJ1-4; no definite D call. Germline V gene lookup returns CDR1 LGHNA and CDR2 YSLEER. This CDR3 has 15 amino acids. This CDR3 is CTSRPYGGVNEKLFF. The CDR3 DNA follows: TGCACCAGCAGACCCTACGGAGGAGTAAATGAAAAACTGTTTTTT.

The V gene is TRBV20-1, the J gene TRBJ2-5; D unclear. Per the germline V gene, CDR1 is DFQATT and CDR2 is SNEGSKA (reference sequence). There are 13 residues in the CDR3. Trimming shortened V by 0 bases and J by 4 bases, and 9 bases separated the two germline ends. CDR3 in amino acids: CSARDSYRETQYF. CDR3 bases: TGCAGTGCTAGAGATTCATATAGAGAGACCCAGTACTTC.

The chain has TRBV2 and TRBJ2-1; D possibly corresponds to TRBD1 (6 bases). This CDR3 spans 14 amino acids. V was clipped by 6 bases and J by 5 bases, with 14 bases between them. Germline V gene lookup returns CDR1 SNHLY and CDR2 FYNNEI. CDR3: CASRPTWGHNEQFF. CDR3 nucleotide sequence: TGTGCCAGCAGACCAACGTGGGGGCACAATGAGCAGTTCTTC. Looking up the rest from reference TRBV2 and TRBJ2-1 gives the full variable domain: EPEVTQTPSHQVTQMGQEVILRCVPISNHLYFYWYRQILGQKVEFLVSFYNNEISEKSEIFDDQFSVERPDGSNFTLKIRSTKLEDSAMYFCASRPTWGHNEQFFGPGTRLTVL.

This chain connects TRBV4-3 to TRBJ1-4; a possible D gene is TRBD1 (5 bases). Trimming shortened V by 0 bases and J by 8 bases, and 16 bases separated the two germline ends. Germline CDR1 and CDR2: LGHNA and YSLEER. This CDR3 comprises 16 residues. As DNA, the CDR3 is TGCGCCAGCAGCCAAGATTGGGGCTCATGGGGCGAAAAACTGTTTTTT. This encodes CASSQDWGSWGEKLFF.

This clonotype was picked up a small number of times. This chain links TRBV7-2 with TRBJ1-3; D not resolved. Germline CDR1 reads SGHTA; CDR2 reads FQGNSA. The CDR3 sequence is 13 residues long. Trimming left V 3 bases short and J 4 bases short, with 7 bases between. The CDR3 sequence is CASSLTPGNTIYF. CDR3 coding DNA: TGTGCCAGCAGCTTGACTCCGGGAAACACCATATATTTT.

About this clonotype itself: At one end, the junction sequence differs from germline, possibly due to a read error. The V call is TRBV20-1, the J call TRBJ1-2; D is perhaps TRBD1 (5 bases). The CDR3 has 13 residues. Per the germline V gene, CDR1 is DFQATT and CDR2 is SNEGSKA (reference sequence). The CDR3 loop is CGASTPGYSGYTF. For the CDR3, the DNA is TGCGGTGCTAGTACTCCAGGGTATAGCGGCTACACCTTC.